Below, 14 T cell receptor beta chains from the same sample are listed, as sequenced in a study of shared clonotypes between healthy human individuals. Produced via immunoSEQ multiplex PCR; TCRdb's table is partial and in-frame only. Of about 2.4 million clones in the sample, over 85% were seen once. The sample taken for sequencing was naive CD4+ T cells from PBMCs. This sample's subset: CD45RA+ positively selected. The receptors were sampled from a man aged 18-30 years in good health. Some clones in this sample may be carry-over from other donors' samples.

The rearrangement links TRBV28 to TRBJ2-1; D perhaps matches TRBD2 (6 bases). Germline CDR1 MDHEN, CDR2 SYDVKM. V was pared by 7 bases and J by 7 bases, with 11 bases between. This CDR3 is 12 amino acids long. The CDR3 DNA follows: TGTGCCAGCACCTTTGGGGGGAATGAGCAGTTCTTC. As protein: CASTFGGNEQFF. Filled out from reference TRBV28 and TRBJ2-1, the complete variable domain reads DVKVTQSSRYLVKRTGEKVFLECVQDMDHENMFWYRQDPGLGLRLIYFSYDVKMKEKGDIPEGYSVSREKKERFSLILESASTNQTSMYLCASTFGGNEQFFGPGTRLTVL.

The V call is TRBV25-1, the J call TRBJ2-2; D not certain. CDR3 size: 12 residues. The V end lost 6 bases, the J end lost 3 bases, and 5 bases lay between the germline ends. Germline CDR1 is MGHDK and CDR2 is SYGVNS. The CDR3 bases are TGTGCCAGCAGCTCGTACACCGGGGAGCTGTTTTTT. This sequence encodes CASSSYTGELFF.

On this clone itself: Other DNA sequences within the sample encode an identical CDR3. The chain uses TRBV28 and TRBJ2-3; D is unresolved. The germline V and J ends were trimmed by 0 bases and 2 bases, with 6 bases remaining between them. CDR3 length: 14 residues. Germline loops: CDR1 MDHEN, CDR2 SYDVKM. The CDR3 sequence is CASSLWGSTDTQYF. In DNA form, the CDR3 reads TGTGCCAGCAGTTTATGGGGATCCACAGATACGCAGTATTTT.

This chain links TRBV28 with TRBJ1-2; no clear D. This CDR3 region has 16 residues. Trimming stripped 5 bases from V and 8 bases from J, with 24 bases between. The germline gives CDR1 MDHEN, CDR2 SYDVKM. The CDR3 spells CASSVGGSRFISGYTF. The CDR3 DNA sequence: TGTGCCAGCAGTGTTGGTGGGTCTCGTTTTATTTCCGGCTACACCTTC.

This chain connects TRBV7-8 to TRBJ1-1, with D possibly TRBD1 on 5 matching bases. The V end was cut by 5 bases, the J end by 11 bases, with 27 bases between. This CDR3 is 16 amino acids long. Germline-derived CDR1 and CDR2 are SGHVS and FQNEAQ. The CDR3 DNA follows: TGTGCCAGCAGCCTAAGGGCGAGTGAGGGGCCCGGGGGGGCTTTCTTT. Translated, it gives CASSLRASEGPGGAFF.

The V and J genes are TRBV29-1 and TRBJ2-7; 7 nucleotides line up with TRBD1. The length of the CDR3 is 12 residues. The V segment lost 6 bases and the J segment 2 bases; nucleotides outside the gene matches: 4. CDR1 is SQVTM and CDR2 is ANQGSEA in the germline V gene. As DNA, the CDR3 is TGCAGCGTAGGGGACAGCCCCTACGAGCAGTACTTC. Residues: CSVGDSPYEQYF.

The rearrangement joins TRBV28 to TRBJ2-1; possible D gene TRBD2, 6 bases. Germline assignment: CDR1 MDHEN and CDR2 SYDVKM. V shed 9 bases and J shed 4 bases, with 16 bases lying between them. This CDR3 contains 14 residues. The CDR3 protein is CASCGGPRYNEQFF. The CDR3 DNA follows: TGTGCCAGTTGCGGAGGGCCACGGTACAATGAGCAGTTCTTC.

CDR3 loop: CASRLARLAGGPETQYF. In DNA, the CDR3 is TGTGCAAGTCGCTTAGCGCGACTAGCGGGAGGGCCAGAGACCCAGTACTTC. This rearrangement joins TRBV12-2 to TRBJ2-5; the D call TRBD2 from the table was never checked on the DNA. TRBV12-2 is designated a pseudogene. The CDR3 covers 17 residues.

The rearrangement joins TRBV9 to TRBJ2-5; D gene ambiguous. Germline CDR1 is SGDLS and CDR2 is YYNGEE. V was cut by 5 bases and J by 6 bases, with 14 bases left in between. This CDR3 has 13 amino acids. The CDR3 DNA follows: TGTGCCAGCAGTCCGACCCTCTACCAGACCCAGTACTTC. It specifies CASSPTLYQTQYF.

In its sample, this clone was seen once. The chain employs TRBV20-1 and TRBJ1-2; a possible D gene is TRBD1 (6 bases). The CDR3 has 11 amino acids. The germline V gene encodes CDR1 DFQATT and CDR2 SNEGSKA (reference sequence). CDR3: CLHRANYGYTF. The CDR3 region has the DNA TGCCTTCACAGGGCTAACTATGGCTACACCTTC.

This rearrangement joins TRBV19 to TRBJ1-6; tentatively, D is TRBD1 (6 bases). Germline V CDR1 and CDR2: LNHDA, SQIVND (reference sequence). Trimming pared 5 bases from V and 9 bases from J, leaving 17 bases between. The CDR3 is 15 amino acids. The chain's CDR3 is CASSANRVGRSPLHF. For the CDR3, the DNA is TGTGCCAGTAGTGCAAACAGGGTTGGACGTTCACCCCTCCACTTT. The full variable domain, in which reference TRBV19 and TRBJ1-6 provide the parts outside the CDR3, is DGGITQSPKYLFRKEGQNVTLSCEQNLNHDAMYWYRQDPGQGLRLIYYSQIVNDFQKGDIAEGYSVSREKKESFPLTVTSAQKNPTAFYLCASSANRVGRSPLHFGNGTRLTVT.

The gene calls are TRBV13 and TRBJ2-5, with D unresolved. In germline, CDR1 is PRHDT, CDR2 FYEKMQ (reference sequence). V lost 4 bases, J lost 5 bases, and 11 bases lay in between. The CDR3 has 13 residues. CDR3 residues: CASSSLVGETQYF. The CDR3 coding sequence is TGTGCCAGCAGCTCCCTTGTGGGTGAGACCCAGTACTTC. Drawing the rest from reference TRBV13 and TRBJ2-5, the complete variable domain is AAGVIQSPRHLIKEKRETATLKCYPIPRHDTVYWYQQGPGQDPQFLISFYEKMQSDKGSIPDRFSAQQFSDYHSELNMSSLELGDSALYFCASSSLVGETQYFGPGTRLLVL.

The CDR3 sequence is CASSGQRINNEQFF. CDR3 DNA: TGTGCCAGCAGCGGACAACGAATAAACAATGAGCAGTTCTTC. This chain joins TRBV9 and TRBJ2-1, with D hard to call. The germline CDR1 and CDR2 sequences are SGDLS and YYNGEE. The length of the CDR3 is 14 residues. V was pared by 3 bases and J by 5 bases, with 12 bases between.

The chain employs TRBV18 and TRBJ1-1; the D gene is possibly TRBD1 (5 bases). This CDR3 has 16 amino acids. CDR1 and CDR2 from the germline V gene are KGHSH and LQKENI. The V gene lost 3 bases and the J gene lost 0 bases, with 14 bases spanning the gap. The chain's CDR3 is CASSPLGAHMNTEAFF. CDR3 nucleotide sequence: TGTGCCAGCTCACCTCTAGGGGCGCACATGAACACTGAAGCTTTCTTT. The full variable domain, in which reference TRBV18 and TRBJ1-1 provide the parts outside the CDR3, is NAGVMQNPRHLVRRRGQEARLRCSPMKGHSHVYWYRQLPEEGLKFMVYLQKENIIDESGMPKERFSAEFPKEGPSILRIQQVVRGDSAAYFCASSPLGAHMNTEAFFGQGTRLTVV.